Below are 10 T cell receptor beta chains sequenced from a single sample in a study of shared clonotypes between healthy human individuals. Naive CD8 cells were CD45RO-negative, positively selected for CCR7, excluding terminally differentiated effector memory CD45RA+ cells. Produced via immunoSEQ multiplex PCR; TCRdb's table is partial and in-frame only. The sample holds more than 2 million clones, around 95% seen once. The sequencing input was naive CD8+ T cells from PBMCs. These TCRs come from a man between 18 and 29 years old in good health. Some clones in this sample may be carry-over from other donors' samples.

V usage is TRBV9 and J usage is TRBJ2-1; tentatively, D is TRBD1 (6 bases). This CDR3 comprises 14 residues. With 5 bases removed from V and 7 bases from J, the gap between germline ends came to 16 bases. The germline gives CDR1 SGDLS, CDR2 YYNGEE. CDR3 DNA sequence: TGTGCCAGCAGTCTCAGCAGGGGTGGGAATGAGCAGTTCTTC. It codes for CASSLSRGGNEQFF.

The CDR3 is CASSSRDSNTEAFF. The CDR3 DNA is TGTGCCAGCAGCTCCCGGGACAGCAACACTGAAGCTTTCTTT. The gene calls are TRBV7-9 and TRBJ1-1; 7 bases agree with TRBD1. Per germline, CDR1 SEHNR and CDR2 FQNEAQ (reference sequence). V shed 4 bases, J shed 2 bases, and the junction held 4 bases outside the gene matches. There are 14 residues in the CDR3.

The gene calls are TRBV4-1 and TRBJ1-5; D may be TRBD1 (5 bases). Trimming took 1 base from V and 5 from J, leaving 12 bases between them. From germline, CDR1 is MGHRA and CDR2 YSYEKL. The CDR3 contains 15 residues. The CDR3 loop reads CASSQVDGAYQPQHF. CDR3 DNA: TGCGCCAGCAGCCAAGTGGACGGGGCGTATCAGCCCCAGCATTTT.

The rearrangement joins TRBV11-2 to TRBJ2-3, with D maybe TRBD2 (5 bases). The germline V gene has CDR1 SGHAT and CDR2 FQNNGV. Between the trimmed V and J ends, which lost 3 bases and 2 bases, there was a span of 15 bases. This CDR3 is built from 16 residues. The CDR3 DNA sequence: TGTGCCAGCAGCTTTGAGAGCGGTCCCGTCACAGATACGCAGTATTTT. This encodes CASSFESGPVTDTQYF.

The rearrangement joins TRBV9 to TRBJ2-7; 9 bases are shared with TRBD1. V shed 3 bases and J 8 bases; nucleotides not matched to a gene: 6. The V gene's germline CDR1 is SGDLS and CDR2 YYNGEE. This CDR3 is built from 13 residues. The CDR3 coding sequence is TGTGCCAGCAGCGCGGACAGGGGCCACCAGCAGTACTTC. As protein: CASSADRGHQQYF.

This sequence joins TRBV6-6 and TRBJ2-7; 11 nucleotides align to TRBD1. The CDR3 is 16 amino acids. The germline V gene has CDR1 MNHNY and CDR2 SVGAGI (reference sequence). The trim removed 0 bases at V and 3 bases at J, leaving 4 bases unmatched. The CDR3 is CASSYSAGTGGYEQYF. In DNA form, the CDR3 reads TGTGCCAGCAGTTACTCGGCTGGGACAGGGGGCTACGAGCAGTACTTC.

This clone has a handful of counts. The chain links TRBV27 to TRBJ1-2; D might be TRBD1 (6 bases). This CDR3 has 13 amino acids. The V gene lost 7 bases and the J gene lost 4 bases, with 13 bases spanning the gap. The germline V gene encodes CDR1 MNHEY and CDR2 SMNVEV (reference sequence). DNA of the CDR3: TGTGCCAGCAAATCGGGGGCTGGCTATGGCTACACCTTC. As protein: CASKSGAGYGYTF.

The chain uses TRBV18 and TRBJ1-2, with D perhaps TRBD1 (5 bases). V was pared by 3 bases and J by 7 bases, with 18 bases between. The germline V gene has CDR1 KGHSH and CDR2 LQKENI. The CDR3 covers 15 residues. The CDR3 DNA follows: TGTGCCAGCTCACCGGAGGGACCACTGGGCGGTGGCTACACCTTC. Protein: CASSPEGPLGGGYTF. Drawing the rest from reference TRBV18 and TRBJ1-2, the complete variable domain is NAGVMQNPRHLVRRRGQEARLRCSPMKGHSHVYWYRQLPEEGLKFMVYLQKENIIDESGMPKERFSAEFPKEGPSILRIQQVVRGDSAAYFCASSPEGPLGGGYTFGSGTRLTVV.

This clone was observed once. CDR3 coding DNA: TGCAGCGTTGGAGGCAGGGGTCCAGGGGGGCAGTACTTC. It translates to CSVGGRGPGGQYF. This chain uses TRBV29-1 with TRBJ2-7; 7 bases are shared with TRBD1. The CDR3 spans 13 residues. V trimming: 4 bases; J trimming: 9 bases; junction bases outside the gene matches: 12. Germline V gives CDR1 SQVTM, CDR2 ANQGSEA.

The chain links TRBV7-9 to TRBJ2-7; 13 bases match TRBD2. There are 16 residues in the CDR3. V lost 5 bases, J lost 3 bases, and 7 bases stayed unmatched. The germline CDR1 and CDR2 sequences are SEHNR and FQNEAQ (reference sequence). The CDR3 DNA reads TGTGCCAGCAGCCCAGAGGGACTAGCGGGGTTCTACGAGCAGTACTTC. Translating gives CASSPEGLAGFYEQYF.